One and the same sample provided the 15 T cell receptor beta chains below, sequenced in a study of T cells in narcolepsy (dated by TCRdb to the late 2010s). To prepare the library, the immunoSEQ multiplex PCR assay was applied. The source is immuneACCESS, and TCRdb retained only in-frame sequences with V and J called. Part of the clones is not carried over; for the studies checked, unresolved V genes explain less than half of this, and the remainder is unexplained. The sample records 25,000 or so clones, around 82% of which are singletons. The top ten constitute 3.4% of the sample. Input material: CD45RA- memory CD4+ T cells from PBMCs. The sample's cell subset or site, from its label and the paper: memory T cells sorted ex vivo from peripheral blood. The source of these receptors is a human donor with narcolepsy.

The CDR3 loop reads CAWSEGTSRETQYF. The CDR3 DNA follows: TGTGCCTGGAGTGAAGGGACTAGCAGAGAGACCCAGTACTTC. The genes are TRBV30 and TRBJ2-5, with TRBD2 matching over 9 bases. CDR1 is GTSNPN, CDR2 SVGIG, per germline (reference sequence). Trimming took 1 base from V and 4 from J; bases not matched to a gene: 4. CDR3 length: 14 amino acids.

This chain's CDR3 is CASSVTGKDSPLHF. Written as DNA, the CDR3 is TGTGCCAGCAGTGTTACAGGGAAGGATTCACCCCTCCACTTT. This rearrangement joins TRBV6-5 to TRBJ1-6, with D possibly being TRBD1 (6 bases). The CDR3 totals 14 residues. Trimming took 5 bases from V and 8 from J, leaving 13 bases between them. CDR1 and CDR2 from the germline V gene are MNHEY and SVGAGI.

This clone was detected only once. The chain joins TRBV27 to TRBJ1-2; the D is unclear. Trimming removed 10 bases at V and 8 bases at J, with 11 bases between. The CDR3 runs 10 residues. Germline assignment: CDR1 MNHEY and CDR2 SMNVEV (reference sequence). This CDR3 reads CAKTGWGYTF. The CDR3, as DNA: TGTGCCAAAACGGGCTGGGGCTACACCTTC.

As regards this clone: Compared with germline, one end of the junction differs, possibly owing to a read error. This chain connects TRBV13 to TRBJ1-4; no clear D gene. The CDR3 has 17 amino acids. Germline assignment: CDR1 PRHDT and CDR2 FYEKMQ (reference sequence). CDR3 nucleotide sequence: TGTGCCAGCAGCGCCCGCGAGGGAGTGAAGGCTAATGGAAAACTGTTTTTT. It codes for CASSAREGVKANGKLFF.

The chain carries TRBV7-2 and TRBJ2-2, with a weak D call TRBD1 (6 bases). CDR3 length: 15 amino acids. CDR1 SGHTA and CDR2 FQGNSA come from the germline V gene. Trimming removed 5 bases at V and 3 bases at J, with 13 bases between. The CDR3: CASSSRWGHTGELFF. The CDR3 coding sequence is TGTGCCAGCAGCAGCCGATGGGGGCACACCGGGGAGCTGTTTTTT.

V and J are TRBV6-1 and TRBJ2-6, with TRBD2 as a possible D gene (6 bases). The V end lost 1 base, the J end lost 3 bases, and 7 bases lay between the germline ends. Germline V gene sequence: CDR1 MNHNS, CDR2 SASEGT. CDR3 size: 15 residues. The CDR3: CASSEVGSGANVLTF. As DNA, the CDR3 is TGTGCCAGCAGTGAAGTCGGGAGTGGGGCCAACGTCCTGACTTTC.

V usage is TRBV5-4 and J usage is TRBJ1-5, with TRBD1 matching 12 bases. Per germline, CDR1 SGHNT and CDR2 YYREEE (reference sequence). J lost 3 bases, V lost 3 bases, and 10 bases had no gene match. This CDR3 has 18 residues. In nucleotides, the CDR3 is TGTGCCAGCAGCTACCCACCGGGACAGGGGGCTACCAATCAGCCCCAGCATTTT. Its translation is CASSYPPGQGATNQPQHF.

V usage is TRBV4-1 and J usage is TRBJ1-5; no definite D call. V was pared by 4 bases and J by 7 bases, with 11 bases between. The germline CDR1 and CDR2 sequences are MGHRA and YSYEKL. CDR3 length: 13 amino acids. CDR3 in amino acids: CASSPRVEQPQHF. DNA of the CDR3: TGCGCCAGCAGCCCTAGGGTTGAGCAGCCCCAGCATTTT.

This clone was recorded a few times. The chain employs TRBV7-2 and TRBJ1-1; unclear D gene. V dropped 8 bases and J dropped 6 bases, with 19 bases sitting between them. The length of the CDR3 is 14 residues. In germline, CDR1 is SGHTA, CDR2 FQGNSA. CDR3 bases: TGTGCCAGCGCAATGATACAGAGGATCGCTGAAGCTTTCTTT. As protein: CASAMIQRIAEAFF.

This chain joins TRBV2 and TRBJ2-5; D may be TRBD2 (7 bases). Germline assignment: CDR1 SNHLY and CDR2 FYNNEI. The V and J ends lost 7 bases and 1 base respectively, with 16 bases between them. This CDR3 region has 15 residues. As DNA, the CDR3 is TGTGCCAGCACTAGGGAGGGGGGGAGCCAAGAGACCCAGTACTTC. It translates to CASTREGGSQETQYF.

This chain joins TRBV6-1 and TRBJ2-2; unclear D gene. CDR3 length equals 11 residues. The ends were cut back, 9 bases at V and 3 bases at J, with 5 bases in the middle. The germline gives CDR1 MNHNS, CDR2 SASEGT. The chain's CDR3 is CASYYTGELFF. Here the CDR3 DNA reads TGTGCCAGTTATTACACCGGGGAGCTGTTTTTT.

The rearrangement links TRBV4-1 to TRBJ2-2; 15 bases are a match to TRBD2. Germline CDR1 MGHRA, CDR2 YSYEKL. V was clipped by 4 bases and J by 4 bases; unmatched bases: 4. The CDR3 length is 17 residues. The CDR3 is CASSPTGLAGGTGELFF. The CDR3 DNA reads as TGCGCCAGCAGCCCCACGGGACTAGCGGGGGGCACCGGGGAGCTGTTTTTT.

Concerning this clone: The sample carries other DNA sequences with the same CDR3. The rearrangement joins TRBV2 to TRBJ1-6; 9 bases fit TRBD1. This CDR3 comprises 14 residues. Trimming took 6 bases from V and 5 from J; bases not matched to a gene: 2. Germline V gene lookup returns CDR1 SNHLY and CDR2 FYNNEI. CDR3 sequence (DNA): TGTGCCAGCAGCGGACAGGGGAATAATTCACCCCTCCACTTT. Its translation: CASSGQGNNSPLHF. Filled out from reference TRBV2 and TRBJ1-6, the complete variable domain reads EPEVTQTPSHQVTQMGQEVILRCVPISNHLYFYWYRQILGQKVEFLVSFYNNEISEKSEIFDDQFSVERPDGSNFTLKIRSTKLEDSAMYFCASSGQGNNSPLHFGNGTRLTVT.

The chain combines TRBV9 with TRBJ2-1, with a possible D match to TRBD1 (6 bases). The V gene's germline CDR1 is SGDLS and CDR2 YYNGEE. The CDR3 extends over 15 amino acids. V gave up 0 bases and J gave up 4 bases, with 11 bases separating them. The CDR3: CASSVAAGVYNEQFF. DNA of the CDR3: TGTGCCAGCAGCGTAGCGGCAGGGGTGTACAATGAGCAGTTCTTC. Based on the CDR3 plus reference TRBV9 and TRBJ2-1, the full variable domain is DSGVTQTPKHLITATGQRVTLRCSPRSGDLSVYWYQQSLDQGLQFLIQYYNGEERAKGNILERFSAQQFPDLHSELNLSSLELGDSALYFCASSVAAGVYNEQFFGPGTRLTVL.

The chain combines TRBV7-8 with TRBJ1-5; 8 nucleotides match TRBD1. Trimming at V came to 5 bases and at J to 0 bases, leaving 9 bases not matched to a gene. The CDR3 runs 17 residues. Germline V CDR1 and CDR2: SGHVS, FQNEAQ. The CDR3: CASSPGQGEYSNQPQHF. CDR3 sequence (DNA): TGTGCCAGCAGCCCAGGACAGGGTGAATATAGCAATCAGCCCCAGCATTTT.